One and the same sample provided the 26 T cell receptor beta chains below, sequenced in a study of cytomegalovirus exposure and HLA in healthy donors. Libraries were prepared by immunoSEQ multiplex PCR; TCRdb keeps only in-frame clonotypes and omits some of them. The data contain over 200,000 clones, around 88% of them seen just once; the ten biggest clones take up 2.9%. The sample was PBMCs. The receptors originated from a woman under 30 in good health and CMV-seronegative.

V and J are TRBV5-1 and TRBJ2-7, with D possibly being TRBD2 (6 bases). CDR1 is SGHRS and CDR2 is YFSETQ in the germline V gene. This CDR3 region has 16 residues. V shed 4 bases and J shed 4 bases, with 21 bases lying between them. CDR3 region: CASSPGRAAGQYEQYF. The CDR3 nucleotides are TGCGCCAGCAGCCCGGGCCGTGCGGCGGGGCAATACGAGCAGTACTTC. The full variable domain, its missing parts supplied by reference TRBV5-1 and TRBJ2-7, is KAGVTQTPRYLIKTRGQQVTLSCSPISGHRSVSWYQQTPGQGLQFLFEYFSETQRNKGNFPGRFSGRQFSNSRSEMNVSTLELGDSALYLCASSPGRAAGQYEQYFGPGTRLTVT.

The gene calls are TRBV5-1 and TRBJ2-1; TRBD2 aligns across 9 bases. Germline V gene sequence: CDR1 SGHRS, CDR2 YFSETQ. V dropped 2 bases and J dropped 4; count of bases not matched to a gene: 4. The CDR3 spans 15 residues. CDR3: CASSLLAGEYNEQFF. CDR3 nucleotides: TGCGCCAGCAGCTTATTAGCGGGGGAGTACAATGAGCAGTTCTTC.

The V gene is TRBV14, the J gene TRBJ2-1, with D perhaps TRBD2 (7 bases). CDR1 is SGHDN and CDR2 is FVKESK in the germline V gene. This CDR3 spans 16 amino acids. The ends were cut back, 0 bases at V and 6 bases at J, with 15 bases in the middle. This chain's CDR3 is CASSQEEGGHVNEQFF. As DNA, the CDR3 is TGTGCCAGCAGCCAAGAAGAGGGGGGGCATGTCAATGAGCAGTTCTTC.

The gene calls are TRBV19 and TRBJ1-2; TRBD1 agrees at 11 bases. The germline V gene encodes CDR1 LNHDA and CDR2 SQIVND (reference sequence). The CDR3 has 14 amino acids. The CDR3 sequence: CATLEDRGRHGYTF. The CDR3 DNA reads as TGTGCGACTCTGGAGGACAGGGGGCGTCATGGCTACACCTTC.

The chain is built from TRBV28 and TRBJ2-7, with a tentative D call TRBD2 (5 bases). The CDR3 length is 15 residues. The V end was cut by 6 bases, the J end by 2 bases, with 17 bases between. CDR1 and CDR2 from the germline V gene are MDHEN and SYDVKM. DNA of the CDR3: TGTGCCAGCAGCGCCTCCGGGGAACCCACCTACGAGCAGTACTTC. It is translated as CASSASGEPTYEQYF.

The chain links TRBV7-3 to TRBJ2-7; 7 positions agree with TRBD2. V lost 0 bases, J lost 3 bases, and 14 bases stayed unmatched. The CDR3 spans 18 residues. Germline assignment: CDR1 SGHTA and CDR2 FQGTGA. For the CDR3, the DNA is TGTGCCAGCAGCTTAACCGGAGTGACCGGGACTACTCACTACGAGCAGTACTTC. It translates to CASSLTGVTGTTHYEQYF.

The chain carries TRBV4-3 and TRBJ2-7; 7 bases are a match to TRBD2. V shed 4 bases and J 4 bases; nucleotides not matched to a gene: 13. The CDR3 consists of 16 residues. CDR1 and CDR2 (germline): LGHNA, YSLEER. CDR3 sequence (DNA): TGCGCCAGCAGCCCCTCCCCCGGCGGGAGTGGTTACGAGCAGTACTTC. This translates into CASSPSPGGSGYEQYF.

CDR3 protein: CASSGGQGGYEQYF. The DNA for the CDR3 is TGCGCCAGCAGTGGGGGACAGGGAGGCTACGAGCAGTACTTC. The chain employs TRBV10-1 and TRBJ2-7; 9 bases are a match to TRBD1. The CDR3 is made up of 14 amino acids. Germline assignment: CDR1 WNHNN and CDR2 SYGVQD (reference sequence). Trimming removed 4 bases from V and 3 bases from J; junction bases left unmatched: 4.

The CDR3 is CAIQGVNTIYF. The CDR3, as DNA: TGTGCCATACAGGGGGTGAACACCATATATTTT. The chain carries TRBV6-6 and TRBJ1-3, with TRBD1 matching 8 bases. V shed 10 bases and J 7 bases; nucleotides not matched to a gene: 3. CDR3 length: 11 residues. The germline CDR1 and CDR2 sequences are MNHNY and SVGAGI (reference sequence).

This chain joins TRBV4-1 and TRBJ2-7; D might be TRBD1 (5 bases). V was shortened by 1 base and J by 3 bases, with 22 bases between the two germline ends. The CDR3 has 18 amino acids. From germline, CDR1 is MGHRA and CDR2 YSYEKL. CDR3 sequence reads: CASSQVVPSGSSIYEQYF. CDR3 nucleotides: TGCGCCAGCAGCCAAGTCGTGCCGTCAGGGTCCTCTATCTACGAGCAGTACTTC.

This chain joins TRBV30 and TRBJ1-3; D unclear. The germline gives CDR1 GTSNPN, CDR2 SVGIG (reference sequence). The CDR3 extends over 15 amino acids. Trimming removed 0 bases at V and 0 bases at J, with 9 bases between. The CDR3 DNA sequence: TGTGCCTGGAGTGTACGCAGTCCCTCTGGAAACACCATATATTTT. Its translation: CAWSVRSPSGNTIYF.

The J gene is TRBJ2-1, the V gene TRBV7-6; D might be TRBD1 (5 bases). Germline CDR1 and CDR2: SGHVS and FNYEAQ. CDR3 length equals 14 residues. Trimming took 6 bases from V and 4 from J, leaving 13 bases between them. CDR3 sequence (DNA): TGTGCCAGCAGTAAAGGACAAACGTACAATGAGCAGTTCTTC. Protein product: CASSKGQTYNEQFF.

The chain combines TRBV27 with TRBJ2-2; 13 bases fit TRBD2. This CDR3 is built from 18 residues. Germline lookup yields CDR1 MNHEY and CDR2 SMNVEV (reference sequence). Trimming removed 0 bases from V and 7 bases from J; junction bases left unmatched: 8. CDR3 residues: CASSLSVLAGGPIGELFF. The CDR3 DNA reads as TGTGCCAGCAGTTTATCCGTACTAGCGGGAGGGCCCATCGGGGAGCTGTTTTTT.

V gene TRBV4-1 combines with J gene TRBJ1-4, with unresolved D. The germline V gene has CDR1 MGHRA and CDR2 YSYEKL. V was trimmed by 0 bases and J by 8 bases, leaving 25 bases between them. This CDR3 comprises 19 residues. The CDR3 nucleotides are TGCGCCAGCAGCCAAGATCTCAGCATGCAGGTCACAACTAGGGAAAAACTGTTTTTT. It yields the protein CASSQDLSMQVTTREKLFF.

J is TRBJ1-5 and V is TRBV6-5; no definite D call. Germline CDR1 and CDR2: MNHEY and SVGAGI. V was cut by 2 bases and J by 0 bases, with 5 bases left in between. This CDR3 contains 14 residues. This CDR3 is CASSYRVSNQPQHF. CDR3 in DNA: TGTGCCAGCAGTTACCGGGTTAGCAATCAGCCCCAGCATTTT.

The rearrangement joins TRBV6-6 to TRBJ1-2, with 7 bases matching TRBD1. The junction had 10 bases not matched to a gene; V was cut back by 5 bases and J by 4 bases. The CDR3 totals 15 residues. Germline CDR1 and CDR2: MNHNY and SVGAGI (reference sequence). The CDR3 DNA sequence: TGTGCCAGCAGTAACCCTCGACAGGGCCTCTATGGCTACACCTTC. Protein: CASSNPRQGLYGYTF.

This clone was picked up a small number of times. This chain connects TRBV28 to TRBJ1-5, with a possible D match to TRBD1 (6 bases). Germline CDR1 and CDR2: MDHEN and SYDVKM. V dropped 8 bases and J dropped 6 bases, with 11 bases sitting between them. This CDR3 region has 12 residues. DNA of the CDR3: TGTGCCAGCTACAGGGCCGGTCAGCCCCAGCATTTT. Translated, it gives CASYRAGQPQHF.

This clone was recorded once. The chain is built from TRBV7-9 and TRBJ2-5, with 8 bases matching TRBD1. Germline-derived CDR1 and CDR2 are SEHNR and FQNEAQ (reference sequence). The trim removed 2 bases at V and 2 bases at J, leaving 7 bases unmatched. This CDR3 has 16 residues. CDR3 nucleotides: TGTGCCAGCAGCTTACCCGACAGGGGATCTCAAGAGACCCAGTACTTC. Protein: CASSLPDRGSQETQYF.

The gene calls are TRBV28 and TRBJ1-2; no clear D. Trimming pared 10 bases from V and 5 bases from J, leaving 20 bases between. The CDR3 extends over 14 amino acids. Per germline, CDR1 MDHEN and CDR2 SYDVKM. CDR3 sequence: CATLLMEPPYGYTF. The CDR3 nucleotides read TGTGCCACCCTCCTAATGGAGCCGCCTTATGGCTACACCTTC.

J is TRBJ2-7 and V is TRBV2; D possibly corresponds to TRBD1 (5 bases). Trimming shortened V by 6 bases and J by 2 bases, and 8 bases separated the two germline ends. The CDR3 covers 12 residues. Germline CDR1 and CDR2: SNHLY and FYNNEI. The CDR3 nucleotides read TGTGCCAGCAGCGTGGGGCCCTACGAGCAGTACTTC. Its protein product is CASSVGPYEQYF.

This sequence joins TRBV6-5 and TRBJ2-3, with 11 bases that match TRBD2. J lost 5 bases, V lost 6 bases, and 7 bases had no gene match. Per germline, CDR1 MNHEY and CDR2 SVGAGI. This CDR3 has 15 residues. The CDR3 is CASSDSGREVDTQYF. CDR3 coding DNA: TGTGCCAGCAGCGATAGCGGGAGGGAGGTAGATACGCAGTATTTT.

The CDR3 sequence: CASSLSAGVKDTQYF. The CDR3 DNA is TGTGCCAGCAGTTTATCAGCGGGAGTGAAAGATACGCAGTATTTT. This chain links TRBV27 with TRBJ2-3, with 8 bases that match TRBD2. CDR3 length: 15 residues. Unmatched junction bases numbered 4, after V lost 0 bases and J lost 5 bases. Germline V lookup: CDR1 MNHEY, CDR2 SMNVEV (reference sequence).

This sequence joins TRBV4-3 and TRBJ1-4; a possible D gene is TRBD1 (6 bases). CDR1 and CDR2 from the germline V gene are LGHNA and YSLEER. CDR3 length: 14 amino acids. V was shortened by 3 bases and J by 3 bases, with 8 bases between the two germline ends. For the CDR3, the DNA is TGCGCCAGCAGCCACGGACAGCCTAATGAAAAACTGTTTTTT. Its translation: CASSHGQPNEKLFF.

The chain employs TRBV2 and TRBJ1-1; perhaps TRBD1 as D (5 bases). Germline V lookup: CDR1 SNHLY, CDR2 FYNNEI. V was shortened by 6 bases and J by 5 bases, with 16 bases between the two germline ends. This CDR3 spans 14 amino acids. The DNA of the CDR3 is TGTGCCAGCAGCCTACAGGTTCGTAAAACTGAAGCTTTCTTT. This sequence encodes CASSLQVRKTEAFF.

CDR3 amino acids: CASSFTGGSGYTF. The CDR3 DNA reads TGTGCCAGCAGCTTCACAGGGGGATCTGGCTACACCTTC. The J gene is TRBJ1-2, the V gene TRBV11-3; 8 nucleotides agree with TRBD1. The germline CDR1 and CDR2 sequences are SGHNT and YENEEA. CDR3 length: 13 amino acids. J was trimmed by 7 bases and V by 3 bases; bases with no gene match: 4.

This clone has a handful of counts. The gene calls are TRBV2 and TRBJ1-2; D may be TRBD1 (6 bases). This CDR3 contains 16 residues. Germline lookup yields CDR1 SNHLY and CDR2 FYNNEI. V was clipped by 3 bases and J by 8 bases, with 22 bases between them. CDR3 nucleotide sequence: TGTGCCAGCAGTGAGGTCAGGGGCGCAATAAACCGGGGCTACACCTTC. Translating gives CASSEVRGAINRGYTF. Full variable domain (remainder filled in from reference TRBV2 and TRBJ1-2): EPEVTQTPSHQVTQMGQEVILRCVPISNHLYFYWYRQILGQKVEFLVSFYNNEISEKSEIFDDQFSVERPDGSNFTLKIRSTKLEDSAMYFCASSEVRGAINRGYTFGSGTRLTVV.